This T cell receptor beta chain was sequenced for a study of beta chain features in type 1 diabetes. Findings and caveats of the study: In the patient group, naive, central memory and Treg TCRB repertoires seemed more alike than in the healthy donor group.

The isolated RNA, all of it, was reverse transcribed, so expressed TCRB transcripts were what got sequenced. Sequencing was performed with immunoSEQ multiplex PCR; in TCRdb, only in-frame clones are kept and a portion is missing. Among 900,000 or so clones listed, roughly 15% were seen once. V lost 4 bases and J lost 7, with 14 bases in between. Germline lookup yields CDR1 SGHTA and CDR2 FQGTGA. The CDR3 has 14 residues. As for this clone: Its antigen is unidentified.

The source material was naive CD4+ T cells from blood. The J gene is TRBJ2-1, the V gene TRBV7-3; D may be TRBD1 (5 bases). This receptor was identified in a woman aged 18-29 years in good health. The CDR3 DNA reads as TGTGCCAGCAGCTCGTCAGGGTTGGGGAATGAGCAGTTCTTC. Amino acid sequence: CASSSSGLGNEQFF.